In its sample, the clone carrying this T cell receptor beta chain was seen many times. The data originate from a study of molecular identifiers for immune sequencing clone quantification. Each CDR3 protein is one row after TCRdb ran MiXCR on the PCR reads. The sample lists roughly 630,000 distinct CDR3 sequences; 25% were seen once. The length of the CDR3 is 15 residues. The germline V gene encodes CDR1 SGHRS and CDR2 YFSETQ. Trimming stripped 2 bases from V and 0 bases from J, with 9 bases between. This clonotype was obtained from a human donor in good health. Some libraries in this study had Jurkat cell RNA spiked in. Sequencing input: naive CD8+ T cells from blood, with Jurkat cell RNA spiked in. Subset described: FACS-sorted CD8+CD4-CCR7+CD45RA+ naive T cells. This chain joins TRBV5-1 and TRBJ1-5; no clear D gene. Here the CDR3 reads CASSFSGDSNQPQHF. The DNA for the CDR3 is TGCGCCAGCAGCTTCTCTGGGGATAGCAATCAGCCCCAGCATTTT.